This is a list of T cell receptor beta chains from one sample in a study of cytomegalovirus exposure and HLA in healthy donors. Only in-frame clones appear in the TCRdb table, and some are missing; sequencing was by immunoSEQ multiplex PCR. The sample yields about 130,000 clones, around 77% seen once. The sequencing input was PBMCs. The receptors derive from a woman aged 40 to 50 in good health and CMV-seropositive. The CDR3 runs from the conserved cysteine through the conserved F or W. A D gene is named only where the DNA matches it firmly. Not all rows give a size; the values are once, few, many and, for expanded clones, a class.

v_gene: TRBV11-2; d_gene: TRBD1; j_gene: TRBJ2-1; abundance: few; CDR3nt: TGTGCCAGCAGCTTAGATTCTCGGGACAGGCGAATTACCTACAATGAGCAGTTCTTC; CDR3aa: CASSLDSRDRRITYNEQFF
v_gene: TRBV7-2; d_gene: TRBD1; j_gene: TRBJ1-2; abundance: -; CDR3nt: TGTGCCAGCAGCACAAGCCGGACAGGGGCCATAAGTGGCTACACCTTC; CDR3aa: CASSTSRTGAISGYTF
v_gene: TRBV19; d_gene: -; j_gene: TRBJ2-3; abundance: -; CDR3nt: TGTGCCAGTAGTTCCAGGGGGAGGTCAGATACGCAGTATTTT; CDR3aa: CASSSRGRSDTQYF
v_gene: TRBV29-1; d_gene: -; j_gene: TRBJ2-3; abundance: -; CDR3nt: TGCAGCGTTGAAGAGCGGGTCACAGATACGCAGTATTTT; CDR3aa: CSVEERVTDTQYF
v_gene: TRBV7-3; d_gene: TRBD1; j_gene: TRBJ2-1; abundance: -; CDR3nt: TGTGCCAGCAGCTCCCGGCCGGACAGGGGAGGCAATGAGCAGTTCTTC; CDR3aa: CASSSRPDRGGNEQFF
v_gene: TRBV2; d_gene: -; j_gene: TRBJ2-4; abundance: -; CDR3nt: TGTGCCAGCAGCATACAGGGAGACATTCAGTACTTC; CDR3aa: CASSIQGDIQYF
v_gene: TRBV7-2; d_gene: TRBD1; j_gene: TRBJ2-5; abundance: few; CDR3nt: TGTGCCAGCAGCTTTAATTTACCGGGACAGGGAAAAGAGACCCAGTACTTC; CDR3aa: CASSFNLPGQGKETQYF
v_gene: TRBV5-4; d_gene: TRBD1; j_gene: TRBJ2-7; abundance: -; CDR3nt: TGTGCCAGCAGCACCAATTTACCGGGACAGGGGGCGCGCGAGCAGTACTTC; CDR3aa: CASSTNLPGQGAREQYF
v_gene: TRBV6-4; d_gene: TRBD2; j_gene: TRBJ2-3; abundance: few; CDR3nt: TGTGCCACCTCAGCGGGAAGGAGGACAGATACGCAGTATTTT; CDR3aa: CATSAGRRTDTQYF
v_gene: TRBV15; d_gene: TRBD2; j_gene: TRBJ2-1; abundance: -; CDR3nt: TGTGCCACCAGCAGCCCAGCGGGAGTTGGCTACAATGAGCAGTTCTTC; CDR3aa: CATSSPAGVGYNEQFF
v_gene: TRBV7-9; d_gene: TRBD1; j_gene: TRBJ2-3; abundance: -; CDR3nt: TGTGCCAGCAGCTTAAGGCAAGGACAGGGGAGGTCAGATACGCAGTATTTT; CDR3aa: CASSLRQGQGRSDTQYF
v_gene: TRBV11-2; d_gene: -; j_gene: TRBJ2-5; abundance: -; CDR3nt: TGTGCCAGCAGCTTTCGTCACCAAGAGACCCAGTACTTC; CDR3aa: CASSFRHQETQYF
v_gene: TRBV20-1; d_gene: TRBD1; j_gene: TRBJ1-2; abundance: -; CDR3nt: TGCAGTGCTACGACAGGGACCGGCTACACCTTC; CDR3aa: CSATTGTGYTF
v_gene: TRBV28; d_gene: TRBD1; j_gene: TRBJ1-4; abundance: -; CDR3nt: TGTGCCAGCAGTTCCCGGACAGGGGGCGGGCAAAAACTGTTTTTT; CDR3aa: CASSSRTGGGQKLFF
v_gene: TRBV6-5; d_gene: -; j_gene: TRBJ2-7; abundance: -; CDR3nt: TGTGCCAGCAGTTACTCGAGTTCACTACGCGGCGAGCAGTACTTC; CDR3aa: CASSYSSSLRGEQYF
v_gene: TRBV7-8; d_gene: -; j_gene: TRBJ2-4; abundance: few; CDR3nt: TGTGCCAGCAGCTTAAGCCTAGCCAAAAACATTCAGTACTTC; CDR3aa: CASSLSLAKNIQYF
v_gene: TRBV6-1; d_gene: TRBD2; j_gene: TRBJ2-7; abundance: -; CDR3nt: TGTGCCAGCACCTACGGGACTAGCGGAGGGGGCGAGCAGTACTTC; CDR3aa: CASTYGTSGGGEQYF
v_gene: TRBV5-1; d_gene: -; j_gene: TRBJ1-1; abundance: -; CDR3nt: TGCGCCAGCAGCTTGGGGCAGGGAGGGAGAACTGAAGCTTTCTTT; CDR3aa: CASSLGQGGRTEAFF
v_gene: TRBV9; d_gene: TRBD2; j_gene: TRBJ2-3; abundance: -; CDR3nt: TGTGCCAGCAGCGTAGGACCCGGAGCGGGAGGGCAGGGAGATACGCAGTATTTT; CDR3aa: CASSVGPGAGGQGDTQYF
v_gene: TRBV5-1; d_gene: -; j_gene: TRBJ2-3; abundance: -; CDR3nt: TGCGCCAGCAGTTCACAGGATCCTCTCTTAAATACGCAGTATTTT; CDR3aa: CASSSQDPLLNTQYF
v_gene: TRBV5-1; d_gene: TRBD1; j_gene: TRBJ1-3; abundance: -; CDR3nt: TGCGCCAGCAGCCGCGGGGGACAGGGTTCTGGAAACACCATATATTTT; CDR3aa: CASSRGGQGSGNTIYF
v_gene: TRBV18; d_gene: TRBD1; j_gene: TRBJ1-2; abundance: -; CDR3nt: TGTGCCAGCTCACCTACCGGACAGGGGAACTATGGCTACACCTTC; CDR3aa: CASSPTGQGNYGYTF
v_gene: TRBV29-1; d_gene: -; j_gene: TRBJ2-3; abundance: -; CDR3nt: TGCAGCGTTGGTAGAGGGACTAGCACAGATACGCAGTATTTT; CDR3aa: CSVGRGTSTDTQYF
v_gene: TRBV28; d_gene: TRBD1; j_gene: TRBJ2-1; abundance: once; CDR3nt: TGTGCCAGCAGTATAAGCGACAGGGGATACAATGAGCAGTTCTTC; CDR3aa: CASSISDRGYNEQFF